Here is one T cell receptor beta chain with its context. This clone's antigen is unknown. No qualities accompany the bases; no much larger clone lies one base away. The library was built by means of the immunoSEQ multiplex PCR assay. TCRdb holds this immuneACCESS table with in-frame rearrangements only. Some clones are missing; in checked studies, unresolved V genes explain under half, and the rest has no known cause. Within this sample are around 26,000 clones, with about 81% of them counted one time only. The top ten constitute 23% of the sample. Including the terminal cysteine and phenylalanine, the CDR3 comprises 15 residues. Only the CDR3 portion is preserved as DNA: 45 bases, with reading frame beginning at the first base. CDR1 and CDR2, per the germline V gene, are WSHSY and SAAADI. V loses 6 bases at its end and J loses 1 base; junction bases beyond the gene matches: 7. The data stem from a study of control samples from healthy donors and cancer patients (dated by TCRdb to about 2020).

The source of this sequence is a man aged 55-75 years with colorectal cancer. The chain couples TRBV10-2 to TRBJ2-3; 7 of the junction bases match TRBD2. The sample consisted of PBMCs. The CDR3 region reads CASRTLAEGTDTQYF. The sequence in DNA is TGCGCCAGCAGGACTCTAGCGGAAGGCACAGATACGCAGTATTTT.